This entry lists 21 T cell receptor beta chains sequenced from one sample in a study of cytomegalovirus exposure and HLA in healthy donors. The method was immunoSEQ multiplex PCR; TCRdb's version includes in-frame clones alone and lacks a portion of them. The sample holds 50,000 to 65,000 clones, 95% to 97% seen once. Sequenced sample: PBMCs. The source is a woman between 18 and 29 years old in good health and CMV-seronegative.

The chain employs TRBV7-8 and TRBJ1-5; D unresolved. The CDR3 is 12 amino acids. With 5 bases removed from V and 9 bases from J, the gap between germline ends came to 11 bases. CDR1 is SGHVS, CDR2 FQNEAQ, per germline. The CDR3 DNA sequence: TGTGCCAGCAGCCGCGACGCGGGGCCCCAGCATTTT. Its protein is CASSRDAGPQHF. Drawing the rest from reference TRBV7-8 and TRBJ1-5, the complete variable domain is GAGVSQSPRYKVAKRGQDVALRCDPISGHVSLFWYQQALGQGPEFLTYFQNEAQLDKSGLPSDRFFAERPEGSVSTLKIQRTQQEDSAVYLCASSRDAGPQHFGDGTRLSIL.

J is TRBJ2-7 and V is TRBV20-1; no reliable D call. The CDR3 is made up of 11 amino acids. Trimming removed 5 bases at V and 3 bases at J, with 8 bases between. The V gene's germline CDR1 is DFQATT and CDR2 SNEGSKA (reference sequence). CDR3 residues: CSAVEDYEQYF. In DNA, the CDR3 is TGCAGTGCTGTAGAGGACTACGAGCAGTACTTC.

This clone occurred once. This chain connects TRBV5-1 to TRBJ1-4, with D maybe TRBD1 (5 bases). Per germline, CDR1 SGHRS and CDR2 YFSETQ. V dropped 0 bases and J dropped 7 bases, with 7 bases sitting between them. CDR3 size: 13 residues. CDR3 nucleotides: TGCGCCAGCAGCTTGGGGGGCGGTGAAAAACTGTTTTTT. Protein sequence: CASSLGGGEKLFF.

The V gene is TRBV5-5, the J gene TRBJ2-3; TRBD2 aligns across 9 bases. The CDR3 totals 15 residues. CDR1 is SGHKS, CDR2 YYEKEE, per germline (reference sequence). V dropped 4 bases and J dropped 4; count of bases not matched to a gene: 7. The CDR3 is CASSEQREVADTQYF. The CDR3 nucleotides read TGTGCCAGCAGCGAACAGCGGGAGGTGGCAGATACGCAGTATTTT.

The genes are TRBV28 and TRBJ2-7, with a weak D call TRBD2 (7 bases). V lost 4 bases, J lost 3 bases, and 28 bases lay in between. Germline CDR1 and CDR2: MDHEN and SYDVKM. This CDR3 has 19 residues. The CDR3 spells CASSSPSVWGGGFFYEQYF. DNA for the CDR3: TGTGCCAGCAGTTCCCCGTCGGTTTGGGGGGGCGGCTTTTTCTACGAGCAGTACTTC.

The rearrangement uses TRBV4-2 and TRBJ2-5; 11 bases line up with TRBD2. The CDR3 spans 17 residues. In germline, CDR1 is LGHNA, CDR2 YNFKEQ. Germline trimming cut 3 bases from V and 1 base from J; bases unmatched to any gene: 7. The CDR3 region has the DNA TGTGCCAGCAGCCACGCAGGAGGGACTAGCGGCCAAGAGACCCAGTACTTC. It translates to CASSHAGGTSGQETQYF.

V and J are TRBV6-9 and TRBJ2-1; 9 bases are shared with TRBD2. V was clipped by 8 bases and J by 7 bases; unmatched bases: 15. Germline V gives CDR1 MNHGY, CDR2 SVAAGI. This CDR3 contains 16 residues. CDR3 amino acids: CASPPLLAGPRNEQFF. The CDR3, as DNA: TGTGCCAGCCCACCCCTCCTAGCGGGGCCTCGGAATGAGCAGTTCTTC.

The V and J genes are TRBV11-2 and TRBJ2-1; 9 bases are a match to TRBD1. The CDR3 totals 16 residues. Germline V gives CDR1 SGHAT, CDR2 FQNNGV. Losses at the gene ends were 5 bases for V and 6 bases for J; bases not matched to a gene: 11. CDR3 residues: CASSHGNRGRSNEQFF. The DNA of the CDR3 is TGTGCCAGCAGCCACGGGAACAGGGGGCGAAGCAATGAGCAGTTCTTC.

The chain links TRBV7-2 to TRBJ1-2; TRBD1 matches at 8 bases. CDR1 is SGHTA, CDR2 FQGNSA, per germline. The CDR3 has 15 amino acids. The trim removed 5 bases at V and 6 bases at J, leaving 11 bases unmatched. In nucleotides, the CDR3 is TGTGCCAGCAGCCTGGGGCCGACAGGGGTAGATGGCTACACCTTC. As protein: CASSLGPTGVDGYTF.

V is TRBV30 and J is TRBJ1-1; D unclear. V lost 2 bases, J lost 1 base, and 14 bases lay in between. The germline CDR1 and CDR2 sequences are GTSNPN and SVGIG (reference sequence). The CDR3 contains 15 residues. CDR3 loop: CAWSYQARKNTEAFF. The DNA for the CDR3 is TGTGCCTGGAGTTATCAGGCCCGTAAGAACACTGAAGCTTTCTTT.

The chain joins TRBV5-1 to TRBJ2-4, with D possibly being TRBD1 (6 bases). Germline-derived CDR1 and CDR2 are SGHRS and YFSETQ. The CDR3 is made up of 14 amino acids. V was shortened by 0 bases and J by 5 bases, with 9 bases between the two germline ends. In DNA form, the CDR3 reads TGCGCCAGCAGCTTGGGACAGGCAGAAAACATTCAGTACTTC. This sequence encodes CASSLGQAENIQYF.

The gene calls are TRBV11-2 and TRBJ2-7, with 7 bases fitting TRBD2. The CDR3 is 13 amino acids. The J segment lost 9 bases and the V segment lost 1 base, leaving 6 bases of the junction unmatched. Germline values: CDR1 SGHAT, CDR2 FQNNGV. The CDR3 coding sequence is TGTGCCAGCAGCTTAGGCTCGGGCGGGGGGCAGTACTTC. Its translation: CASSLGSGGGQYF.

The chain carries TRBV29-1 and TRBJ2-2; TRBD2 matches at 8 bases. CDR1 is SQVTM and CDR2 is ANQGSEA in the germline V gene. There are 15 residues in the CDR3. V was clipped by 4 bases and J by 2 bases; unmatched bases: 6. This CDR3 is CSVVPSGPNTGELFF. The CDR3 region has the DNA TGCAGCGTTGTCCCTAGCGGGCCAAACACCGGGGAGCTGTTTTTT.

In DNA form, the CDR3 reads TGTGCCAGCAGCCCTCGGACAGGGGGCCAGGAAGCTTTCTTT. Amino acid sequence: CASSPRTGGQEAFF. The rearrangement joins TRBV14 to TRBJ1-1, with 11 bases aligning to TRBD1. The length of the CDR3 is 14 residues. Trimming removed 4 bases from V and 8 bases from J; junction bases left unmatched: 6. CDR1 and CDR2 from the germline V gene are SGHDN and FVKESK.

The chain uses TRBV7-3 and TRBJ2-1, with a tentative D call TRBD1 (5 bases). Trimming pared 4 bases from V and 4 bases from J, leaving 17 bases between. The germline CDR1 and CDR2 sequences are SGHTA and FQGTGA. The CDR3 spans 16 residues. In DNA form, the CDR3 reads TGTGCCAGCAGCTCCACCCCCCGGACAAAGTACAATGAGCAGTTCTTC. Translation: CASSSTPRTKYNEQFF.

V usage is TRBV25-1 and J usage is TRBJ2-3; TRBD2 agrees at 8 bases. Germline CDR1 MGHDK, CDR2 SYGVNS. Trimming at V came to 4 bases and at J to 6 bases, leaving 18 bases not matched to a gene. The CDR3 has 18 residues. CDR3 in amino acids: CASSATGPGLVSGDTQYF. CDR3 DNA sequence: TGTGCCAGCAGTGCTACGGGCCCGGGACTAGTGAGTGGGGATACGCAGTATTTT.

The chain combines TRBV7-2 with TRBJ2-7, with TRBD2 matching 16 bases. From germline, CDR1 is SGHTA and CDR2 FQGNSA. Trimming at V came to 6 bases and at J to 7 bases, leaving 12 bases not matched to a gene. CDR3 length equals 17 residues. The CDR3 loop reads CASRPTGTSGGAGEQYF. In DNA, the CDR3 is TGTGCCAGCAGACCAACCGGGACTAGCGGGGGGGCTGGGGAGCAGTACTTC.

This chain uses TRBV7-8 with TRBJ2-2, with a possible D match to TRBD2 (5 bases). This CDR3 spans 14 amino acids. Trimming pared 3 bases from V and 3 bases from J, leaving 8 bases between. Germline values: CDR1 SGHVS, CDR2 FQNEAQ. This CDR3 reads CASSFGVDTGELFF. The CDR3 DNA reads TGTGCCAGCAGCTTCGGGGTCGACACCGGGGAGCTGTTTTTT.

The rearrangement joins TRBV30 to TRBJ1-3; unclear D gene. Germline CDR1 reads GTSNPN; CDR2 reads SVGIG (reference sequence). The CDR3 length is 16 residues. Trimming left V 2 bases short and J 0 bases short, with 14 bases between. DNA of the CDR3: TGTGCCTGGAGTAGAACCAAGGTAGCCTCTGGAAACACCATATATTTT. Its translation is CAWSRTKVASGNTIYF.

The rearrangement joins TRBV30 to TRBJ1-5; TRBD1 matches at 9 bases. Germline-derived CDR1 and CDR2 are GTSNPN and SVGIG (reference sequence). V was pared by 0 bases and J by 2 bases, with 2 bases of the junction left unmatched. This CDR3 spans 15 amino acids. CDR3 in amino acids: CAWSVGQGRNQPQHF. In DNA form, the CDR3 reads TGTGCCTGGAGTGTGGGACAGGGACGCAATCAGCCCCAGCATTTT. Based on the CDR3 plus reference TRBV30 and TRBJ1-5, the full variable domain is SQTIHQWPATLVQPVGSPLSLECTVEGTSNPNLYWYRQAAGRGLQLLFYSVGIGQISSEVPQNLSASRPQDRQFILSSKKLLLSDSGFYLCAWSVGQGRNQPQHFGDGTRLSIL.

CDR3 DNA sequence: TGTGCCAGTAGCCCGACAGGGGGCTTCTACAATGAGCAGTTCTTC. This translates into CASSPTGGFYNEQFF. The chain has TRBV19 and TRBJ2-1, with 10 nucleotides matching TRBD1. J gave up 3 bases and V 6 bases, and 5 bases lay outside the gene matches. Germline loops: CDR1 LNHDA, CDR2 SQIVND (reference sequence). The CDR3 has 15 amino acids.